The TCR beta chain described here comes from a study of naive and memory T cell subsets. Study-wide points: Especially in CD8 cells, naive repertoires contained a few larger clonotypes, possibly CD45RA-re-expressing memory cells.

Both TRBC1 and TRBC2 were covered by a beta constant-region primer of two equimolar oligonucleotides. Nested alpha and beta constant-region primers with the SP2 primer drove four PCR rounds on ligated cDNA. Each CDR3 protein gets one entry after TCRdb re-called the UMI-ligation and nested PCR reads with MiXCR. The sample includes 150,000 or so distinct CDR3 sequences, 20% to 25% of them seen just once. As to this clonotype: As yet, its antigen is unknown.

The CDR3 is 15 residues long. Germline CDR1 is SGHDN and CDR2 is FVKESK. With 4 bases clipped from V and 9 bases from J, the junction kept 6 bases outside the gene matches. Source material: naive CD4+ T cells from blood. This clonotype was obtained from a human donor in good health. The chain couples TRBV14 to TRBJ1-6; 10 nucleotides align to TRBD1. The CDR3, as DNA: TGTGCCAGCAGCCCCCCGGGACAGGGGTTTTCACCCCTCCACTTT. As protein: CASSPPGQGFSPLHF.